Listed below are T cell receptor beta chains from one sample, sequenced in a study of Ad26.COV2.S vaccination and SARS-CoV-2 variants. Assay used: immunoSEQ multiplex PCR; TCRdb lists only in-frame clones, some missing. The sample contains 250,000 or so clones, around 88% of which appear only once. The specimen comprised peripheral blood, sampled in a trial of Ad26.COV2.S vaccine versus placebo. The receptors were gathered from a person aged 18-60 years who received the Ad26.COV2.S COVID-19 vaccine or a placebo. Both conserved end residues are part of each CDR3. A D gene is named only where the DNA matches it firmly. Rows may omit the clone size; those that give it use once, few, many or a size class.

v_gene	abundance	len	j_gene	d_gene	CDR3aa	CDR3nt
TRBV9	NA	14	TRBJ1-2	NA	CASSVASGARGYTF	TGTGCCAGCAGCGTAGCTTCCGGGGCGCGAGGCTACACCTTC
TRBV9	NA	14	TRBJ1-1	TRBD1	CASSGQGLNTEAFF	TGTGCCAGCAGCGGACAGGGACTGAACACTGAAGCTTTCTTT
TRBV5-1	NA	14	TRBJ2-7	NA	CASSLGGAPYEQYF	TGCGCCAGCAGCTTGGGGGGGGCCCCCTACGAGCAGTACTTC
TRBV14	NA	16	TRBJ1-4	NA	CASSQDIGPLNEKLFF	TGTGCCAGCAGCCAAGATATCGGACCGCTCAATGAAAAACTGTTTTTT
TRBV2	NA	14	TRBJ2-7	TRBD2	CASSFSGGAYEQYF	TGTGCCAGCAGTTTTAGCGGGGGGGCCTACGAGCAGTACTTC
TRBV18	NA	13	TRBJ2-5	NA	CASSRGNQETQYF	TGTGCCAGCTCACGGGGTAACCAAGAGACCCAGTACTTC
TRBV5-1	once	16	TRBJ2-2	NA	CASSPDYPENTGELFF	TGCGCCAGCAGCCCGGACTACCCTGAGAACACCGGGGAGCTGTTTTTT
TRBV5-1	NA	15	TRBJ2-5	TRBD1	CASSSDDRGGETQYF	TGCGCCAGCAGCTCAGACGACAGGGGCGGGGAGACCCAGTACTTC
TRBV27	NA	13	TRBJ1-1	NA	CASRRSVGAEAFF	TGTGCCAGCCGCCGCTCGGTCGGAGCAGAAGCTTTCTTT
TRBV11-2	NA	17	TRBJ2-1	TRBD2	CASSLGLASGRASEQFF	TGTGCCAGCAGCTTAGGTCTCGCTAGCGGGAGGGCCAGTGAGCAGTTCTTC
TRBV6-5	once	16	TRBJ2-5	TRBD2	CASSYRASGRRETQYF	TGTGCCAGCAGTTACCGGGCCAGCGGGAGGAGGGAGACCCAGTACTTC